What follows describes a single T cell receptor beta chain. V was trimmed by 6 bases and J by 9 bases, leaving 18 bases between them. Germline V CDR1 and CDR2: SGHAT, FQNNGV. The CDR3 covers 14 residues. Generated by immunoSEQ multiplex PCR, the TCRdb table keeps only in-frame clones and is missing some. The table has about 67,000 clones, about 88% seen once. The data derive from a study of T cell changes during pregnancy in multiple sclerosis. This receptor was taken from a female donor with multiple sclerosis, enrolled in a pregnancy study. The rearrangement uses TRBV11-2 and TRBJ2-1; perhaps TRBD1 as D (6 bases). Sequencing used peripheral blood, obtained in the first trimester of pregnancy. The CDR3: CASSRGQGPSEQFF. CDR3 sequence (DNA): TGTGCCAGCAGTCGAGGGCAGGGGCCTTCTGAGCAGTTCTTC.